These T cell receptor beta chains were read from a single sample in a study of blood T cell repertoires in COVID-19. Assay: immunoSEQ multiplex PCR; the TCRdb copy retains only in-frame clones and omits some. This table has about 190,000 clones, roughly 80% appearing once. The material sequenced was peripheral blood. The receptors shown here come from a woman aged 50 to 60 with acute or convalescent COVID-19. Each CDR3 is given with its conserved first and last residue. Each record gives: CDR3 DNA, CDR3 protein, V gene, clone size, D gene, J gene. D genes are given only for firm matches. Expanded clones get a size class; other rows say once, few or many, or leave the size out.

TGTGCCAGCAGCTTGGGCTATTCTAATACGCAGTATTTT CASSLGYSNTQYF TRBV7-2 NA NA TRBJ2-3
TGTGCCAGCGGTAGCGGGCGGGAAAACATTCAGTACTTC CASGSGRENIQYF TRBV27 NA TRBD2 TRBJ2-4
TGTGCCAGCAGTTCCACAGGGGGCGAGTACAATGAGCAGTTCTTC CASSSTGGEYNEQFF TRBV28 NA TRBD1 TRBJ2-1
TGTGCCAGCAGCTTGGCGGGACAGGGAGGAGAAAAACTGTTTTTT CASSLAGQGGEKLFF TRBV5-4 NA TRBD1 TRBJ1-4
TGTGCCAGCTCACCATTAACCTACGAGCAGTACTTC CASSPLTYEQYF TRBV18 once NA TRBJ2-7
TGTGCCAGCAGCGGAATCGGACTAGCGGGCTACTACGAGCAGTACTTC CASSGIGLAGYYEQYF TRBV7-2 few TRBD2 TRBJ2-7
TGTGCCAGCAGCTCGGGGCCGCAGACAGGGGACTATGGCTACACCTTC CASSSGPQTGDYGYTF TRBV5-4 NA TRBD1 TRBJ1-2
TGTGCCAGCAGCTCCGGCGCTCGGGACAATGAGCAGTTCTTC CASSSGARDNEQFF TRBV5-5 NA NA TRBJ2-1
TGCGCCAGCAGCCAAGGACAGGAGCAGTTCTTC CASSQGQEQFF TRBV4-1 NA NA TRBJ2-1
TGTGCCAGCAGCCCGGGGGGATATGGCTACACCTTC CASSPGGYGYTF TRBV7-2 few NA TRBJ1-2
TGTGCCAGCAGCTTGGAAGCTAGCGGGCCGGGCACAGATACGCAGTATTTT CASSLEASGPGTDTQYF TRBV5-4 NA TRBD2 TRBJ2-3
TGTGCCACCAGCAGAGATATCAATGAGCAGTTCTTC CATSRDINEQFF TRBV15 once NA TRBJ2-1
TGTGCCAGCAGCTTGGACGGGACAGGGCCCAATCAGCCCCAGCATTTT CASSLDGTGPNQPQHF TRBV11-2 NA TRBD1 TRBJ1-5
TGTGCCAGCAGCCCCGCGTCCGGGGAGAGGACCGGGGAGCTGTTTTTT CASSPASGERTGELFF TRBV5-4 NA NA TRBJ2-2
TGTGCCAGCAGTCTCACAGGGATGAACACTGAAGCTTTCTTT CASSLTGMNTEAFF TRBV27 NA NA TRBJ1-1
TGTGCCAGCACCCGACTAGCGGGAGGCAATGAGCAGTTCTTC CASTRLAGGNEQFF TRBV7-2 NA TRBD2 TRBJ2-1
TGTGCCAGCAGCTCAGATAGCAATCAGCCCCAGCATTTT CASSSDSNQPQHF TRBV7-8 NA NA TRBJ1-5
TGTGCCTGGAGTATGGGCGGGACTGACACAGATACGCAGTATTTT CAWSMGGTDTDTQYF TRBV30 NA NA TRBJ2-3
TGCGCCAGCAGCTTTGGGACAGGGGCAACTAATGAAAAACTGTTTTTT CASSFGTGATNEKLFF TRBV5-1 NA TRBD1 TRBJ1-4
TGTGCCAGCAGCTTGGGACAGGGGGCTGTTGGCTACACCTTC CASSLGQGAVGYTF TRBV7-8 few TRBD1 TRBJ1-2